The 31 T cell receptor beta chains reported below all come from one sample, sequenced in a study of cytomegalovirus exposure and HLA in healthy donors (dated by TCRdb to 2017 to 2019). Libraries were built with the immunoSEQ multiplex PCR assay. For the multiplex PCR, a mixture combining 60 forward primers for TCR Vbeta segments and 13 reverse primers for TCR Jbeta segments was used. TCRdb took over this immuneACCESS table, retaining in-frame rearrangements with V and J assigned. Such tables are incomplete; in checked studies, under half of the missing clones stem from an unresolved V gene, and the remainder is unexplained. Within this sample are about 190,000 clones, with 80% of them counted one time only. The ten largest clones add up to 0.65% of the sample. Sequenced: PBMCs. These receptors were collected from a boy between 10 and 17 years old in good health and CMV-seronegative.

The rearrangement links TRBV19 to TRBJ2-1; 9 bases agree with TRBD2. Germline lookup yields CDR1 LNHDA and CDR2 SQIVND (reference sequence). The CDR3 runs to 14 residues. V dropped 7 bases and J dropped 7; count of bases not matched to a gene: 8. The DNA for the CDR3 is TGTGCCAGTAAGGTCATAGCGGGAGAAAATGAGCAGTTCTTC. Amino acids: CASKVIAGENEQFF.

The rearrangement links TRBV4-1 to TRBJ2-1; weak D call: TRBD2 (6 bases). V was pared by 0 bases and J by 8 bases, with 14 bases between. There are 15 residues in the CDR3. The germline CDR1 and CDR2 sequences are MGHRA and YSYEKL. The CDR3 bases are TGCGCCAGCAGCCAAGATGTGCTAGGGGAGGATGAGCAGTTCTTC. This codes for CASSQDVLGEDEQFF.

The chain joins TRBV19 to TRBJ1-4, with unresolved D. CDR1 is LNHDA, CDR2 SQIVND, per germline (reference sequence). V was shortened by 6 bases and J by 5 bases, with 7 bases between the two germline ends. The CDR3 is made up of 12 amino acids. The CDR3 bases are TGTGCCAGTAGGTTCATGAATGAAAAACTGTTTTTT. Protein product: CASRFMNEKLFF. The whole variable domain, remainder taken from reference TRBV19 and TRBJ1-4, is DGGITQSPKYLFRKEGQNVTLSCEQNLNHDAMYWYRQDPGQGLRLIYYSQIVNDFQKGDIAEGYSVSREKKESFPLTVTSAQKNPTAFYLCASRFMNEKLFFGSGTQLSVL.

V usage is TRBV5-1 and J usage is TRBJ1-1, with D unclear. The CDR3 runs 14 residues. V lost 3 bases to trimming and J lost 4 bases, with 13 bases between them. Looked up from germline, CDR1 is SGHRS and CDR2 is YFSETQ. The CDR3 coding sequence is TGCGCCAGCAGCTCCCTGGGCGCGGGCACTGAAGCTTTCTTT. This codes for CASSSLGAGTEAFF.

The chain employs TRBV10-3 and TRBJ1-2; 9 nucleotides line up with TRBD1. The CDR3 runs 14 residues. Germline assignment: CDR1 ENHRY and CDR2 SYGVKD. Trimming at V came to 4 bases and at J to 2 bases, leaving 2 bases not matched to a gene. CDR3 DNA sequence: TGTGCCATCAGTGCGGACAGGGGAAACTATGGCTACACCTTC. Translating it yields CAISADRGNYGYTF.

This clone was observed a single time. The CDR3 DNA follows: TGTGCCAGCAGCGCCCCAACACAGGGGTGGGACACCGGGGAGCTGTTTTTT. Translating gives CASSAPTQGWDTGELFF. The chain is built from TRBV9 and TRBJ2-2; 7 nucleotides agree with TRBD1. CDR1 SGDLS and CDR2 YYNGEE come from the germline V gene. Losses at the gene ends were 3 bases for V and 3 bases for J; bases not matched to a gene: 11. The CDR3 is made up of 17 amino acids.

The chain employs TRBV6-5 and TRBJ2-2; weak D call: TRBD2 (6 bases). CDR1 and CDR2 (germline): MNHEY, SVGAGI. The V end was cut by 4 bases, the J end by 3 bases, with 9 bases between. This CDR3 is built from 14 residues. The CDR3 nucleotides read TGTGCCAGCAGTTTTCGGGAGTACACCGGGGAGCTGTTTTTT. The encoded protein is CASSFREYTGELFF.

J is TRBJ2-3 and V is TRBV11-2; D perhaps matches TRBD2 (6 bases). V gave up 5 bases and J gave up 0 bases, with 9 bases separating them. Germline V gene data show CDR1 as SGHAT and CDR2 as FQNNGV. The CDR3 runs to 14 residues. CDR3 sequence: CASSTGTSTDTQYF. DNA for the CDR3: TGTGCCAGCAGCACCGGGACTAGCACAGATACGCAGTATTTT.

V usage is TRBV9 and J usage is TRBJ2-1; possibly TRBD1 for D (6 bases). This CDR3 has 15 amino acids. V lost 0 bases, J lost 2 bases, and 9 bases lay in between. Germline assignment: CDR1 SGDLS and CDR2 YYNGEE. In DNA, the CDR3 is TGTGCCAGCAGCGTAGGCCCAGGGGCCTACAATGAGCAGTTCTTC. Translating it yields CASSVGPGAYNEQFF.

The chain recombines TRBV5-8 with TRBJ1-1, with D perhaps matching TRBD1 (6 bases). The CDR3 has 15 residues. Germline V gene data show CDR1 as SGHTS and CDR2 as YDEGEE. Between the trimmed V and J ends, which lost 0 bases and 5 bases, there was a span of 14 bases. CDR3: CASSLGEGVRTEAFF. CDR3 bases: TGTGCCAGCAGCTTGGGGGAGGGGGTAAGGACTGAAGCTTTCTTT.

V is TRBV7-3 and J is TRBJ1-1; 8 nucleotides align to TRBD1. The CDR3 is 13 amino acids. Germline values: CDR1 SGHTA, CDR2 FQGTGA. The V gene end was trimmed by 4 bases and the J gene end by 5 bases; junction bases not matched to a gene: 3. For the CDR3, the DNA is TGTGCCAGCAGCTCCCACAGGGGGACTGAAGCTTTCTTT. Amino acid sequence: CASSSHRGTEAFF.

The V call is TRBV5-4, the J call TRBJ2-7; 9 nucleotides align to TRBD1. CDR1 is SGHNT, CDR2 YYREEE, per germline (reference sequence). J was trimmed by 7 bases and V by 0 bases; bases with no gene match: 8. This CDR3 is 15 amino acids long. The CDR3 is CASSLDGQGIGEQYF. CDR3 bases: TGTGCCAGCAGCTTGGACGGACAGGGGATCGGAGAGCAGTACTTC.

The rearrangement links TRBV6-1 to TRBJ1-4; 7 positions agree with TRBD1. With 5 bases clipped from V and 4 bases from J, the junction kept 7 bases outside the gene matches. Germline CDR1 reads MNHNS; CDR2 reads SASEGT. The CDR3 contains 15 residues. CDR3 nucleotide sequence: TGTGCCAGCAGTCCTCCGGGACAGCATAATGAAAAACTGTTTTTT. Translated: CASSPPGQHNEKLFF.

The J gene is TRBJ2-1, the V gene TRBV18; D is possibly TRBD1 (6 bases). The CDR3 sequence is 16 residues long. The V end lost 3 bases, the J end lost 4 bases, and 16 bases lay between the germline ends. Germline V lookup: CDR1 KGHSH, CDR2 LQKENI. This CDR3 is CASSPDASGVYNEQFF. CDR3 in DNA: TGTGCCAGCTCACCCGATGCTTCAGGGGTTTACAATGAGCAGTTCTTC.

The chain is built from TRBV4-1 and TRBJ1-2; 8 bases line up with TRBD1. CDR3 length: 15 amino acids. The germline V gene has CDR1 MGHRA and CDR2 YSYEKL. J gave up 6 bases and V 4 bases, and 10 bases lay outside the gene matches. This CDR3 is CASSPGPGQVDGYTF. The CDR3 DNA is TGCGCCAGCAGCCCGGGTCCGGGACAGGTAGATGGCTACACCTTC.

DNA of the CDR3: TGTGCCAGCAGTGAGAGGAGAAGGGGTCAGCCCCAGCATTTT. This codes for CASSERRRGQPQHF. This rearrangement joins TRBV6-1 to TRBJ1-5; D perhaps matches TRBD1 (5 bases). The CDR3 spans 14 residues. Germline V gene lookup returns CDR1 MNHNS and CDR2 SASEGT. Trimming took 3 bases from V and 6 from J, leaving 12 bases between them.

The chain combines TRBV2 with TRBJ2-5; 8 positions match TRBD1. The end of the DNA is better explained by TRBJ2-7, so the J call may be wrong. The CDR3 loop spans 15 amino acids. Germline lookup yields CDR1 SNHLY and CDR2 FYNNEI. For the CDR3, the DNA is TGTGCCAGCAGTGAAGAGGTCAGGGGGCTGTACGAGCAGTACTTC. Protein: CASSEEVRGLYEQYF.

This clone was seen only a few times. The rearrangement joins TRBV11-3 to TRBJ2-7; tentatively, D is TRBD2 (5 bases). The V end lost 1 base, the J end lost 3 bases, and 7 bases lay between the germline ends. In germline, CDR1 is SGHNT, CDR2 YENEEA. The CDR3 totals 13 residues. CDR3 residues: CASSLGGNYEQYF. The CDR3 DNA reads as TGTGCCAGCAGCTTAGGAGGGAACTACGAGCAGTACTTC.

V is TRBV18 and J is TRBJ1-3; D is perhaps TRBD1 (5 bases). Germline V gene sequence: CDR1 KGHSH, CDR2 LQKENI. V lost 3 bases and J lost 0, with 9 bases in between. The CDR3 covers 15 residues. In nucleotides, the CDR3 is TGTGCCAGCTCACCGGGGCTAGGCTCTGGAAACACCATATATTTT. Translated: CASSPGLGSGNTIYF.

The gene calls are TRBV5-5 and TRBJ1-1; D is unresolved. CDR1 is SGHKS, CDR2 YYEKEE, per germline (reference sequence). This CDR3 comprises 12 residues. The V end lost 1 base, the J end lost 9 bases, and 10 bases lay between the germline ends. CDR3 region: CASSLWGGKAFF. The CDR3 bases are TGTGCCAGCAGCTTGTGGGGAGGGAAAGCTTTCTTT.

The rearrangement links TRBV4-1 to TRBJ1-2; no reliable D call. The germline CDR1 and CDR2 sequences are MGHRA and YSYEKL. Between the trimmed V and J ends, which lost 1 base and 4 bases, there was a span of 13 bases. The CDR3 is 15 residues long. CDR3 DNA: TGCGCCAGCAGCCAAGTTTTATCAGAACGCTATGGCTACACCTTC. Encoded protein: CASSQVLSERYGYTF.

The rearrangement links TRBV9 to TRBJ2-3, with a possible D match to TRBD1 (6 bases). V was trimmed by 5 bases and J by 4 bases, leaving 14 bases between them. CDR3 length: 14 amino acids. Per the germline V gene, CDR1 is SGDLS and CDR2 is YYNGEE. The CDR3 DNA sequence: TGTGCCAGCAGTATGGACGAGGGGGCAGATACGCAGTATTTT. Translating gives CASSMDEGADTQYF.

The genes are TRBV9 and TRBJ2-3; 13 bases are a match to TRBD2. V was clipped by 4 bases and J by 4 bases; unmatched bases: 3. The V gene's germline CDR1 is SGDLS and CDR2 YYNGEE. This CDR3 has 15 residues. The DNA of the CDR3 is TGTGCCAGCAGCCCCGGACTAGCGGGAGCAGATACGCAGTATTTT. It codes for CASSPGLAGADTQYF.

This clone showed up just once. The chain couples TRBV9 to TRBJ2-4; 9 bases agree with TRBD1. Germline CDR1 is SGDLS and CDR2 is YYNGEE. The V gene end was trimmed by 3 bases and the J gene end by 8 bases; junction bases not matched to a gene: 9. The CDR3 totals 15 residues. The CDR3 spells CASSAGGQGLDIQYF. CDR3 sequence (DNA): TGTGCCAGCAGCGCCGGCGGACAGGGGTTGGACATTCAGTACTTC.

This rearrangement joins TRBV6-1 to TRBJ2-1; D unclear. V lost 7 bases and J lost 0, with 7 bases in between. The CDR3 has 13 amino acids. The germline V gene has CDR1 MNHNS and CDR2 SASEGT. The CDR3 loop is CASMVSSYNEQFF. The CDR3 bases are TGTGCCAGCATGGTGAGCTCCTACAATGAGCAGTTCTTC.

The J gene is TRBJ1-2, the V gene TRBV7-2; D uncertain. With 4 bases removed from V and 2 bases from J, the gap between germline ends came to 8 bases. Germline CDR1 and CDR2: SGHTA and FQGNSA. The CDR3 length is 13 residues. The CDR3 loop is CASSSRQNYGYTF. CDR3 nucleotide sequence: TGTGCCAGCAGCTCCCGACAAAACTATGGCTACACCTTC. The full variable domain, its missing parts supplied by reference TRBV7-2 and TRBJ1-2, is GAGVSQSPSNKVTEKGKDVELRCDPISGHTALYWYRQSLGQGLEFLIYFQGNSAPDKSGLPSDRFSAERTGGSVSTLTIQRTQQEDSAVYLCASSSRQNYGYTFGSGTRLTVV.

The V call is TRBV5-1, the J call TRBJ2-3, with TRBD1 identical over 10 bases. Germline CDR1 is SGHRS and CDR2 is YFSETQ. This CDR3 region has 16 residues. V gave up 4 bases and J gave up 6 bases; unmatched junction bases: 11. The CDR3 spells CASSPQTGGQGDTQYF. CDR3 coding DNA: TGCGCCAGCAGCCCTCAGACAGGGGGCCAGGGTGATACGCAGTATTTT. The entire variable domain, with the rest obtained from reference TRBV5-1 and TRBJ2-3, is as follows: KAGVTQTPRYLIKTRGQQVTLSCSPISGHRSVSWYQQTPGQGLQFLFEYFSETQRNKGNFPGRFSGRQFSNSRSEMNVSTLELGDSALYLCASSPQTGGQGDTQYFGPGTRLTVL.

The chain combines TRBV7-2 with TRBJ2-1, with 12 nucleotides matching TRBD2. CDR3 length: 16 amino acids. Germline loops: CDR1 SGHTA, CDR2 FQGNSA. The J segment lost 8 bases and the V segment lost 1 base, leaving 6 bases of the junction unmatched. CDR3 nucleotides: TGTGCCAGCAGCTTAGACGTGACTAGCGGGAGAGATGAGCAGTTCTTC. This translates into CASSLDVTSGRDEQFF.

The rearrangement uses TRBV5-6 and TRBJ1-1, with D possibly being TRBD1 (5 bases). The CDR3 totals 13 residues. Trimming took off 1 base at V and 8 bases at J, with 12 bases between the two ends. Per the germline V gene, CDR1 is SGHDT and CDR2 is YYEEEE. DNA of the CDR3: TGTGCCAGCAGCTTGAATTATAAGGGGGAAGCTTTCTTT. This encodes CASSLNYKGEAFF. Supplemented by reference TRBV5-6 and TRBJ1-1, the full variable domain reads DAGVTQSPTHLIKTRGQQVTLRCSPKSGHDTVSWYQQALGQGPQFIFQYYEEEERQRGNFPDRFSGHQFPNYSSELNVNALLLGDSALYLCASSLNYKGEAFFGQGTRLTVV.

The chain has TRBV5-1 and TRBJ2-3, with TRBD1 matching 7 bases. Germline V CDR1 and CDR2: SGHRS, YFSETQ. The CDR3 runs 16 residues. J lost 0 bases, V lost 0 bases, and 4 bases had no gene match. The CDR3 DNA follows: TGCGCCAGCAGCTTGGAAGGGGACAGAAGCACAGATACGCAGTATTTT. Residues: CASSLEGDRSTDTQYF.

V gene TRBV10-1 combines with J gene TRBJ1-5; TRBD1 is a possible D gene (5 bases). Germline V CDR1 and CDR2: WNHNN, SYGVQD (reference sequence). The V and J ends lost 3 bases and 5 bases respectively, with 20 bases between them. This CDR3 contains 17 residues. CDR3 in DNA: TGCGCCAGCAGTGAAGATGGGGGGTGGTGTTCGCATCAGCCCCAGCATTTT. This sequence encodes CASSEDGGWCSHQPQHF.